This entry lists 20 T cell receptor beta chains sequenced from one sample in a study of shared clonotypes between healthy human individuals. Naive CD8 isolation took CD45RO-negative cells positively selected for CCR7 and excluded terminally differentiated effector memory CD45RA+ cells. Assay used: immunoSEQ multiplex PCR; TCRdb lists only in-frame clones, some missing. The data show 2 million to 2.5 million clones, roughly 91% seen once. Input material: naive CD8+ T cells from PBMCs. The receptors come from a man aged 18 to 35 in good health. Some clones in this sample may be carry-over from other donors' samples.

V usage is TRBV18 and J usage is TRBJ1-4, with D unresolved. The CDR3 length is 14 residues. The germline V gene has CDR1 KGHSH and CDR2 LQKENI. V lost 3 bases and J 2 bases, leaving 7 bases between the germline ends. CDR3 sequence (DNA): TGTGCCAGCTCACCCGAGGGTACTAATGAAAAACTGTTTTTT. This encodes CASSPEGTNEKLFF.

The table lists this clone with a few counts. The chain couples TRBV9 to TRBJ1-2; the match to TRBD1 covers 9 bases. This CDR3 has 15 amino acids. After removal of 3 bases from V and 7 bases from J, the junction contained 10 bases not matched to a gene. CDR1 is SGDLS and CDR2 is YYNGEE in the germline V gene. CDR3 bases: TGTGCCAGCAGCGGAATGGACAGGGGAACAGGTGGCTACACCTTC. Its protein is CASSGMDRGTGGYTF.

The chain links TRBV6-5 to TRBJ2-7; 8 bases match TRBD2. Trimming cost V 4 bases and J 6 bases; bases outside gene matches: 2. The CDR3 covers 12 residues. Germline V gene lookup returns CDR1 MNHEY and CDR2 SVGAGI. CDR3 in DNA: TGTGCCAGCAGTTTGGGACTAGGCGAGCAGTACTTC. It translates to CASSLGLGEQYF.

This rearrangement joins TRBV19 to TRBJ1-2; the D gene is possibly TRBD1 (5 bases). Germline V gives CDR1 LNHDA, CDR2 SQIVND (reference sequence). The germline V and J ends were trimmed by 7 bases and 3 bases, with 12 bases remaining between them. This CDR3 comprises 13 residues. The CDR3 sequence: CASTRDGHYGYTF. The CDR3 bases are TGTGCCAGTACCCGGGACGGCCACTATGGCTACACCTTC.

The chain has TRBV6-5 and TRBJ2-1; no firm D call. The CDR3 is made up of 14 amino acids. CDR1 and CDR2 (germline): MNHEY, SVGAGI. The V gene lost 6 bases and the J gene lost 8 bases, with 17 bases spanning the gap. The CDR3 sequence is CASSQGQNGHEQFF. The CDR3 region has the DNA TGTGCCAGCAGCCAAGGGCAAAACGGGCATGAGCAGTTCTTC.

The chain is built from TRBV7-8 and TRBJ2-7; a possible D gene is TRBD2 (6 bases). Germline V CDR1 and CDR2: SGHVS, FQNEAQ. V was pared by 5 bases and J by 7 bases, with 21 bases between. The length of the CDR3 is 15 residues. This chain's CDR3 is CASSTDGSPYSEQYF. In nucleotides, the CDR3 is TGTGCCAGCAGCACGGACGGGAGCCCTTATAGTGAGCAGTACTTC.

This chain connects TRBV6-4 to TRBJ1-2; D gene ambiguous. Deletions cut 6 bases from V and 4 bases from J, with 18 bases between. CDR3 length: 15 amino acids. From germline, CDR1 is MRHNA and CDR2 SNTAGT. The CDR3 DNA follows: TGTGCCAGCAGGCCGCGAGGTGGATGGAGCTATGGCTACACCTTC. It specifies CASRPRGGWSYGYTF.

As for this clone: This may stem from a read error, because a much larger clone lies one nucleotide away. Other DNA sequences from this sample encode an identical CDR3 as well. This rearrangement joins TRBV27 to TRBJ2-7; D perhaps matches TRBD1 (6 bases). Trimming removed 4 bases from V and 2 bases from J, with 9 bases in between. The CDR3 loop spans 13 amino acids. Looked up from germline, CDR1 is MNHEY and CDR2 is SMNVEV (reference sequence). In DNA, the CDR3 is TGTGCCAGCAGTTGGGGACATACCTACGAGCAGTACTTC. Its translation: CASSWGHTYEQYF.

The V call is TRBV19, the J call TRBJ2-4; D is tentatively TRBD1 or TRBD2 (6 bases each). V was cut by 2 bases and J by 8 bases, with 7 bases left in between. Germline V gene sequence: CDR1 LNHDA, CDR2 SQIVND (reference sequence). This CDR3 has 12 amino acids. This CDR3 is CASSIRGDIQYF. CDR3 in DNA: TGTGCCAGTAGTATAAGGGGGGACATTCAGTACTTC.

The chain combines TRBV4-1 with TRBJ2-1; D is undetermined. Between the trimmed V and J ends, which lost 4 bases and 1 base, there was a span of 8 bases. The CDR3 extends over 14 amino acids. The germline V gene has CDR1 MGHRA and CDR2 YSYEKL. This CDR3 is CASSRWQSYNEQFF. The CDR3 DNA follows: TGCGCCAGCAGCCGTTGGCAGTCCTACAATGAGCAGTTCTTC.

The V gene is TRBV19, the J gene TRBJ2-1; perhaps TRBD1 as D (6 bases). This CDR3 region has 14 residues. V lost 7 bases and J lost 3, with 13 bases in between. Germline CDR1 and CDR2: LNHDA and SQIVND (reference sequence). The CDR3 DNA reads TGTGCCAGTACCTCCTTGGACAGCTACAATGAGCAGTTCTTC. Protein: CASTSLDSYNEQFF.

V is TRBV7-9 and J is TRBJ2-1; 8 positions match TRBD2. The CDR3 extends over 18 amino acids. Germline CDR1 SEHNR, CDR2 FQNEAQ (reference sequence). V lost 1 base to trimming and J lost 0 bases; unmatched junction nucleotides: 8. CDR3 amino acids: CASSLGISGTSSYNEQFF. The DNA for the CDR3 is TGTGCCAGCAGCTTAGGAATTAGCGGGACGAGCTCCTACAATGAGCAGTTCTTC. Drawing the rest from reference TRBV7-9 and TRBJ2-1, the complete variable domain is DTGVSQNPRHKITKRGQNVTFRCDPISEHNRLYWYRQTLGQGPEFLTYFQNEAQLEKSRLLSDRFSAERPKGSFSTLEIQRTEQGDSAMYLCASSLGISGTSSYNEQFFGPGTRLTVL.

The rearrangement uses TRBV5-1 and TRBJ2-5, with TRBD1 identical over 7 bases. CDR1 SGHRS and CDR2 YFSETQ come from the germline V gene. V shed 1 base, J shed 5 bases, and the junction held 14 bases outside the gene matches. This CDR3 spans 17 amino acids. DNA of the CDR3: TGCGCCAGCAGCTTGCCGGAGGACAGGCCGAGGTTGGAGACCCAGTACTTC. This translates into CASSLPEDRPRLETQYF.

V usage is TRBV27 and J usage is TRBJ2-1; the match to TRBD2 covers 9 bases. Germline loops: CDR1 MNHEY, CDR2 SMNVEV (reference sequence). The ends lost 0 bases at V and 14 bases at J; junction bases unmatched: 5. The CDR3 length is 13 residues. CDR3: CASSLSISGSEFF. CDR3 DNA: TGTGCCAGCAGTTTATCTATTAGCGGGAGCGAGTTCTTC.

CDR3 in amino acids: CAISAPVEMEAGGWDTQYF. The CDR3 DNA sequence: TGTGCCATCAGTGCCCCGGTTGAAATGGAAGCGGGAGGCTGGGATACGCAGTATTTT. The chain recombines TRBV10-3 with TRBJ2-3, with TRBD2 matching 9 bases. V was clipped by 4 bases and J by 6 bases; unmatched bases: 20. This CDR3 has 19 residues. The V gene's germline CDR1 is ENHRY and CDR2 SYGVKD.

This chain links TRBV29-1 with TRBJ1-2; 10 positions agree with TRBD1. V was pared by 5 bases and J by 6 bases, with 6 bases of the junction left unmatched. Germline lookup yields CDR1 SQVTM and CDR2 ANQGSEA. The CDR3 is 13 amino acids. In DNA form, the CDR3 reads TGCAGCGTTTCACCGGACAGGGGGGATGGCTACACCTTC. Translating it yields CSVSPDRGDGYTF.

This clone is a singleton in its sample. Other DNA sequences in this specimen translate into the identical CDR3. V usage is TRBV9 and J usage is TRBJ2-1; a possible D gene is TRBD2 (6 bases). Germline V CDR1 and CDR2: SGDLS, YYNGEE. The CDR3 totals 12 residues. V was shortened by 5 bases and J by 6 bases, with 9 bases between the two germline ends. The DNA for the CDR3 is TGTGCCAGCAGTGCGGGACGCAATGAGCAGTTCTTC. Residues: CASSAGRNEQFF.

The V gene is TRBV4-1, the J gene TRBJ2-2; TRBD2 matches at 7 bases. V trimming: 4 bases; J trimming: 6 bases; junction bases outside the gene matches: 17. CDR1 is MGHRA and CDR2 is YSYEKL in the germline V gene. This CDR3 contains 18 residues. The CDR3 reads CASSRPQKRGGLSGELFF. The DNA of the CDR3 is TGCGCCAGCAGCCGCCCCCAGAAGCGGGGCGGCCTGTCCGGGGAGCTGTTTTTT.

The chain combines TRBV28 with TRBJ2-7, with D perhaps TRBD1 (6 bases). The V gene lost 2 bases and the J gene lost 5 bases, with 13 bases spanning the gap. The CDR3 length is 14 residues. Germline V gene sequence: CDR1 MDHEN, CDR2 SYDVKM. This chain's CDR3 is CASSLTGLEDEQYF. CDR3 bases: TGTGCCAGCAGTTTAACAGGGCTTGAGGACGAGCAGTACTTC.

The DNA for the CDR3 is TGTGCCAGCAGCCCTTTAGCGGGAGTAGCTGGCGAGCAGTACTTC. Protein sequence: CASSPLAGVAGEQYF. The chain joins TRBV6-1 to TRBJ2-7; 9 bases fit TRBD2. This CDR3 has 15 amino acids. J was trimmed by 6 bases and V by 6 bases; bases with no gene match: 12. The germline V gene has CDR1 MNHNS and CDR2 SASEGT.